One sample yielded the 14 T cell receptor beta chains listed below, sequenced in a study of Tregs in tolerant kidney transplant recipients. Mixed chimerism was transient after nonmyeloablative marrow transplants from related graft donors. TCRdb keeps only in-frame clones here, not all; method: immunoSEQ multiplex PCR. This sample contains around 30,000 clones. The sample consisted of CD4+ T cells from blood (PBMCs), taken 24 months after the transplant. These receptors were obtained from a human patient who received a combined kidney and bone marrow transplant. Some T cells may be the graft donor's.

Details on this clone: The read ends 3 residues before the CDR3 terminus; that terminus is restored from the germline J gene. The chain couples TRBV7-9 to TRBJ2-1; 13 positions agree with TRBD2. CDR3 length equals 15 residues. The germline CDR1 and CDR2 sequences are SEHNR and FQNEAQ (reference sequence). The V and J ends lost 5 bases and 9 bases, in that order; junction bases with no gene match: 7. The CDR3 DNA, read in part, is TGTGCCAGCAGCCCATGGACTAGCGGGAGAGTTGAG. Translated: CASSPWTSGRVE. The full-length CDR3 reads as CASSPWTSGRVEQFF.

The CDR3 region is CASSPGTGGKFPYEQYF. CDR3 bases read: TGTGCCAGCTCACCCGGGACAGGGGGCAAATTTCCCTACGAG. The V call is TRBV18, the J call TRBJ2-7, with 12 bases fitting TRBD1. The CDR3 end is not reached by the read, which stops 3 residues before it; the germline J gene fills it in. J gave up 2 bases and V 3 bases, and 8 bases lay outside the gene matches. Germline values: CDR1 KGHSH, CDR2 LQKENI. CDR3 length: 17 amino acids.

On this clone: Sequencing ends 3 residues short of the CDR3 end; the germline J gene provides the rest. V and J are TRBV20-1 and TRBJ1-4; tentatively, D is TRBD1 (5 bases). V shed 0 bases and J shed 8 bases, with 13 bases lying between them. This CDR3 comprises 14 residues. CDR1 and CDR2 from the germline V gene are DFQATT and SNEGSKA (reference sequence). CDR3 amino acids: CSARDWQGGEKLFF. The DNA read from the CDR3 is TGCAGTGCTAGAGATTGGCAGGGTGGCGAAAAA.

Notes on this clone: The read stops 3 residues short of the end of the CDR3; the missing end is completed from the germline J gene. The chain combines TRBV20-1 with TRBJ2-4; 13 nucleotides align to TRBD2. The germline CDR1 and CDR2 sequences are DFQATT and SNEGSKA (reference sequence). There are 20 residues in the CDR3. The V and J ends lost 1 base and 0 bases, in that order; junction bases with no gene match: 12. This CDR3 is CSARVPLGTSGDLAKNIQYF. CDR3 bases read: TGCAGTGCTAGAGTTCCCCTAGGGACTAGCGGGGACCTAGCCAAAAACATT.

Remarks on this clone: From the germline J gene comes the end of the CDR3, since the read stops 3 residues before it. The V and J genes are TRBV11-1 and TRBJ1-1; no clear D. The ends were cut back, 6 bases at V and 2 bases at J, with 10 bases in the middle. The CDR3 length is 13 residues. In germline, CDR1 is SGHAT, CDR2 FQDESV (reference sequence). The CDR3: CASRLTKNTEAFF. CDR3 bases read: TGTGCCAGCAGATTGACAAAAAACACTGAA.

Worth noting for this clone: Coverage ceases 3 residues before the CDR3 finishes, and the germline J gene fills in the end. J is TRBJ2-7 and V is TRBV7-8; D unclear. Germline loops: CDR1 SGHVS, CDR2 FQNEAQ. This CDR3 contains 12 residues. V lost 2 bases and J lost 6, with 8 bases in between. The CDR3 bases that were read are TGTGCCAGCAGCTTATATGAAGGCGAG. As protein: CASSLYEGE. The entire CDR3 protein reads CASSLYEGEQYF.

Concerning this clone: The observed sequence ends 3 residues before the CDR3 terminus, with the missing tail filled in from the germline J gene. The V and J genes are TRBV7-3 and TRBJ2-1; 11 bases map to TRBD2. V shed 5 bases, J shed 7 bases, and the junction held 13 bases outside the gene matches. CDR1 is SGHTA and CDR2 is FQGTGA in the germline V gene. This CDR3 spans 17 amino acids. The sequenced part of the CDR3 DNA is TGTGCCAGCAGCCCCCGGGGTAGCGGGAGGGCCTGGAATGAG. This sequence encodes CASSPRGSGRAWNE. The whole CDR3 is CASSPRGSGRAWNEQFF.

With regard to this clone: This sample includes further DNA sequences coding for the same CDR3. The CDR3 bases that were read are TGCAGTGCGCCGGGACTAGCGGGAGACAATGAG. This sequence encodes CSAPGLAGDNE. The full-length CDR3 reads as CSAPGLAGDNEQFF. The genes are TRBV20-1 and TRBJ2-1, with 14 positions matching TRBD2. The read falls 3 residues short of the CDR3 end, and the missing part is taken from the germline J gene. Germline CDR1 DFQATT, CDR2 SNEGSKA (reference sequence). The CDR3 length is 14 residues. The junction had 3 bases not matched to a gene; V was cut back by 6 bases and J by 5 bases.

Notes on this clone: The read stops 3 residues short of the end of the CDR3; the missing end is completed from the germline J gene. The rearrangement uses TRBV2 and TRBJ2-2, with TRBD1 as a possible D gene (5 bases). The CDR3 spans 15 residues. Germline-derived CDR1 and CDR2 are SNHLY and FYNNEI. Trimming took 6 bases from V and 4 from J, leaving 15 bases between them. CDR3 sequence reads: CASRDQGFGTGELFF. CDR3 DNA, as far as it was read: TGTGCCAGCAGAGACCAGGGTTTTGGCACCGGGGAG.

A word on this clone: The read ends 3 residues before the CDR3 terminus; that terminus is restored from the germline J gene. The chain has TRBV20-1 and TRBJ2-1; no clear D gene. The CDR3 length is 15 residues. The germline CDR1 and CDR2 sequences are DFQATT and SNEGSKA (reference sequence). Trimming took off 3 bases at V and 0 bases at J, with 12 bases between the two ends. Incomplete CDR3 DNA: TGCAGTGCTAGTGGTGACAAGGGCTCCTACAATGAG. Its translation is CSASGDKGSYNE. The whole CDR3 sequence reads CSASGDKGSYNEQFF.

As regards this clone: The read falls 3 residues short of the CDR3 end, and the missing part is taken from the germline J gene. The chain joins TRBV7-2 to TRBJ2-1; TRBD2 agrees at 7 bases. The CDR3 contains 15 residues. Germline V gene sequence: CDR1 SGHTA, CDR2 FQGNSA. V lost 0 bases and J lost 5; bases outside the gene matches: 4. The CDR3 protein is CASSLAGLRDNEQFF. The part of the CDR3 DNA that was read is TGTGCCAGCAGCTTAGCGGGACTAAGAGACAATGAG.

As to this clone: The CDR3 end falls 3 residues outside the read, so it is completed with the germline J gene. V and J are TRBV5-1 and TRBJ2-7; 8 bases match TRBD2. The V gene end was trimmed by 0 bases and the J gene end by 0 bases; junction bases not matched to a gene: 2. Germline CDR1 SGHRS, CDR2 YFSETQ. The CDR3 is made up of 15 amino acids. The CDR3: CASSLAGGGSYEQYF. CDR3 bases read: TGCGCCAGCAGCTTGGCGGGAGGGGGCTCCTACGAG.

Turning to this clone: The CDR3 end is not reached by the read, which stops 3 residues before it; the germline J gene fills it in. The V call is TRBV18, the J call TRBJ2-1; TRBD2 agrees at 12 bases. This CDR3 comprises 19 residues. The V segment lost 0 bases and the J segment 3 bases; nucleotides outside the gene matches: 9. The germline CDR1 and CDR2 sequences are KGHSH and LQKENI. CDR3 region: CASSPPPGTSGWVYNEQFF. CDR3 bases read: TGTGCCAGCTCACCACCACCAGGGACTAGCGGGTGGGTCTACAATGAG.

Note on this clone: The CDR3 end falls 3 residues outside the read, so it is completed with the germline J gene. This sequence joins TRBV5-1 and TRBJ1-3; D gene uncertain. The germline V gene encodes CDR1 SGHRS and CDR2 YFSETQ. The length of the CDR3 is 15 residues. V was pared by 2 bases and J by 0 bases, with 9 bases between. Incomplete CDR3 DNA: TGCGCCAGCAGCTTCGAGGGCAGCTCTGGAAACACC. Amino acid sequence: CASSFEGSSGNT. The entire CDR3 reads CASSFEGSSGNTIYF.